Following are 8 T cell receptor beta chains from one sample sequenced in a study of cytomegalovirus exposure and HLA in healthy donors. Researchers ran the PCR with 60 Vbeta and 13 Jbeta primers. The repertoire was sequenced with immunoSEQ multiplex PCR; TCRdb's copy has only in-frame clones and lacks some. This repertoire includes 100,000 or so clones. Sequenced: PBMCs. These receptors were collected from a man in his fifties or sixties in good health and CMV-seronegative.

The chain carries TRBV5-1 and TRBJ1-1; 8 nucleotides match TRBD1. V dropped 7 bases and J dropped 5; count of bases not matched to a gene: 7. This CDR3 is 13 amino acids long. CDR1 and CDR2 (germline): SGHRS, YFSETQ. In DNA, the CDR3 is TGCGCCAGCTCACAGGGGGTAAGGACTGAAGCTTTCTTT. This sequence encodes CASSQGVRTEAFF.

The J gene is TRBJ1-4, the V gene TRBV2; a weak D match, TRBD1 (5 bases). The CDR3 spans 16 residues. CDR1 and CDR2 from the germline V gene are SNHLY and FYNNEI. With 6 bases removed from V and 4 bases from J, the gap between germline ends came to 18 bases. CDR3 residues: CASSPYTGGGNEKLFF. CDR3 coding DNA: TGTGCCAGCAGCCCGTATACGGGGGGTGGTAATGAAAAACTGTTTTTT.

CDR3 bases: TGTGCCAGCAGCTTGGATCCAGGAGAGACCCAGTACTTC. This encodes CASSLDPGETQYF. The V gene is TRBV11-2, the J gene TRBJ2-5, with D hard to call. Trimming took 3 bases from V and 4 from J, leaving 9 bases between them. The germline V gene encodes CDR1 SGHAT and CDR2 FQNNGV. The CDR3 extends over 13 amino acids.

J is TRBJ2-1 and V is TRBV19; D perhaps matches TRBD1 (6 bases). The V gene lost 8 bases and the J gene lost 3 bases, with 23 bases spanning the gap. The CDR3 sequence is 17 residues long. CDR1 is LNHDA, CDR2 SQIVND, per germline (reference sequence). In nucleotides, the CDR3 is TGTGCCAGTGGGGGCGCTAGTGGTGCAGTAAACTACAATGAGCAGTTCTTC. Protein: CASGGASGAVNYNEQFF.

Here the CDR3 DNA reads TGCGCCAGCAGCCCCGGACACTCTGGGGCCAACGTCCTGACTTTC. Protein product: CASSPGHSGANVLTF. The chain carries TRBV4-3 and TRBJ2-6, with D possibly being TRBD1 (5 bases). V was pared by 4 bases and J by 0 bases, with 7 bases between. This CDR3 is 15 amino acids long. CDR1 and CDR2 from the germline V gene are LGHNA and YSLEER.

To note about this clone: This CDR3 is also generated by other DNA sequences in the sample. The V call is TRBV6-6, the J call TRBJ1-1, with 8 positions matching TRBD1. The CDR3 has 15 amino acids. Trimming removed 0 bases from V and 2 bases from J; junction bases left unmatched: 2. Germline loops: CDR1 MNHNY, CDR2 SVGAGI (reference sequence). CDR3 amino acids: CASSYSGQGNTEAFF. The CDR3 DNA reads as TGTGCCAGCAGTTACTCAGGACAGGGTAACACTGAAGCTTTCTTT.

V is TRBV4-3 and J is TRBJ1-1, with 10 bases lining up with TRBD1. This CDR3 has 16 amino acids. Per germline, CDR1 LGHNA and CDR2 YSLEER. The ends lost 4 bases at V and 4 bases at J; junction bases unmatched: 9. CDR3: CASSRERQGAPTEAFF. In DNA form, the CDR3 reads TGCGCCAGCAGCCGAGAAAGACAGGGGGCGCCCACTGAAGCTTTCTTT.

CDR3 bases: TGTGCCAGCACCCAGGGGTGGGCGAGCTCCTACGAGCAGTACTTC. Translation gives CASTQGWASSYEQYF. V and J are TRBV6-5 and TRBJ2-7; tentatively, D is TRBD1 (6 bases). The CDR3 extends over 15 amino acids. The V end lost 7 bases, the J end lost 0 bases, and 16 bases lay between the germline ends. CDR1 and CDR2 (germline): MNHEY, SVGAGI.